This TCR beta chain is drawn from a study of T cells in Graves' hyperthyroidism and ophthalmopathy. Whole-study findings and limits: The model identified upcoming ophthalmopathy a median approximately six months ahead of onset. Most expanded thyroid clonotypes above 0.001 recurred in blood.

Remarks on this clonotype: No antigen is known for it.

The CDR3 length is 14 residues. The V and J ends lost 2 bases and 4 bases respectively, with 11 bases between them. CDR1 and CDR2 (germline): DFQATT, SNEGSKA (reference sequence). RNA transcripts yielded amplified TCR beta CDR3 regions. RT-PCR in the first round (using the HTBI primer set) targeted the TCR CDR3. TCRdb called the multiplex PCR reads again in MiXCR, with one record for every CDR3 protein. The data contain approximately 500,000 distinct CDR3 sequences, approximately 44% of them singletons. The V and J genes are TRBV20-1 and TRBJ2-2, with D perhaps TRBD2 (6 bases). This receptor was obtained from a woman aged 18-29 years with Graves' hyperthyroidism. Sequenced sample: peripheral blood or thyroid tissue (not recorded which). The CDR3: CSARRQGGTGELFF. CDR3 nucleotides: TGCAGTGCTAGACGGCAGGGAGGCACCGGGGAGCTGTTTTTT.